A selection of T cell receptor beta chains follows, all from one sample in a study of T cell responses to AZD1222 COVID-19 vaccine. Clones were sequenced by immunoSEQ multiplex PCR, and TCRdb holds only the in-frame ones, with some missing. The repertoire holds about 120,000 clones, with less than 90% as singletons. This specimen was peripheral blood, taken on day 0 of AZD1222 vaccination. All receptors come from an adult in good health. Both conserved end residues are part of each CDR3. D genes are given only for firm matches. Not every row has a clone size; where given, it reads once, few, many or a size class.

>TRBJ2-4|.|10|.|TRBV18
CASSPPVQYF
TGTGCCAGCTCACCACCCGTTCAGTACTTC
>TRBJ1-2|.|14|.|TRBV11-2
CASSLNPGNYGYTF
TGTGCCAGCAGCTTAAATCCGGGAAACTATGGCTACACCTTC
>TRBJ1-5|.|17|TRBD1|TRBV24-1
CATSDAGTGRFGQPQHF
TGTGCCACCAGTGATGCCGGGACAGGTCGATTTGGACAGCCCCAGCATTTT
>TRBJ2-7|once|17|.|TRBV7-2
CASSLLLGSGNGVEQYF
TGTGCCAGCAGCTTATTACTCGGGAGTGGTAACGGAGTCGAGCAGTACTTC
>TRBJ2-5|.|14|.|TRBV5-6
CASSLLGRQETQYF
TGTGCCAGCAGCTTGCTCGGCAGACAAGAGACCCAGTACTTC
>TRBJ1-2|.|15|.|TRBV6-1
CASSEGGGPNYGYTF
TGTGCCAGCAGTGAAGGGGGGGGCCCTAACTATGGCTACACCTTC
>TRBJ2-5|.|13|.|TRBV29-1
CSGQQGSQETQYF
TGCAGCGGACAACAGGGCTCCCAAGAGACCCAGTACTTC
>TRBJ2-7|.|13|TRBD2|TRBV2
CASTGRGTYEQYF
TGTGCCAGCACCGGGAGGGGGACCTACGAGCAGTACTTC
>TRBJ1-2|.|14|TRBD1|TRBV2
CASTTGTGNYGYTF
TGTGCCAGCACTACCGGGACAGGGAACTATGGCTACACCTTC
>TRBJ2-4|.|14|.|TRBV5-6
CASSLHLAKNIQYF
TGTGCCAGCAGCCTCCACCTAGCCAAAAACATTCAGTACTTC
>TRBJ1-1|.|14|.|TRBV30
CAWSVLSGDTEAFF
TGTGCCTGGAGTGTACTGTCAGGGGACACTGAAGCTTTCTTT
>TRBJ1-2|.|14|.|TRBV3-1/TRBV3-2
CASSQDPRGAGYTF
TGTGCCAGCAGCCAAGATCCTCGGGGGGCTGGCTACACCTTC
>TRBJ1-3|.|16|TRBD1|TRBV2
CASSETGTGSGNTIYF
TGTGCCAGCAGTGAAACTGGGACAGGCTCTGGAAACACCATATATTTT
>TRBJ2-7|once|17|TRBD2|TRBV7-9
CASSLALSGGSSYEQYF
TGTGCCAGCAGCTTAGCGCTTAGCGGGGGAAGCTCCTACGAGCAGTACTTC
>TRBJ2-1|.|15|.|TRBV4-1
CASSRPWGGLDEQFF
TGCGCCAGCAGCCGTCCTTGGGGGGGGCTGGATGAGCAGTTCTTC
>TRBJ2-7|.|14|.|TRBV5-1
CASSPALPSYEQYF
TGCGCCAGCAGCCCTGCACTCCCTTCCTACGAGCAGTACTTC
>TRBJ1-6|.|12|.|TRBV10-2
CASGSGSSPLHF
TGCGCCAGCGGGTCAGGGTCTTCACCCCTCCACTTT
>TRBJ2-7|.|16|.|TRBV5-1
CASSLEPGLASYEQYF
TGCGCCAGCAGCTTGGAGCCAGGGCTGGCTTCCTACGAGCAGTACTTC
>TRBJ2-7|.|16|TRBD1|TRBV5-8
CASSEGTGRATTEQYF
TGTGCCAGCAGCGAAGGGACAGGCCGGGCAACGACCGAGCAGTACTTC
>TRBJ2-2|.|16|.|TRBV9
CASSVDQGRSTGELFF
TGTGCCAGCAGCGTAGATCAAGGGAGGAGCACCGGGGAGCTGTTTTTT
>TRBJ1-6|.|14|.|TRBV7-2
CASSLVEGNSPLHF
TGTGCCAGCAGCTTAGTGGAGGGGAATTCACCCCTCCACTTT
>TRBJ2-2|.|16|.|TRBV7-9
CASSKVAAANTGELFF
TGTGCCAGCAGCAAAGTAGCGGCAGCGAACACCGGGGAGCTGTTTTTT
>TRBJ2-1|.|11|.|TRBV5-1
CASSVGREQFF
TGCGCCAGCAGCGTTGGGCGAGAGCAGTTCTTC
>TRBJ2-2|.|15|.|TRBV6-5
CASRPSGAYTGELFF
TGTGCCAGCAGACCCTCCGGGGCTTACACCGGGGAGCTGTTTTTT
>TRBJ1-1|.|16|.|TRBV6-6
CASSYTRQPPNTEAFF
TGTGCCAGCAGTTACACCCGACAGCCCCCTAACACTGAAGCTTTCTTT
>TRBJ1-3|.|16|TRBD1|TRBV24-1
CATSDLQGGSGNTIYF
TGTGCCACCAGTGATTTGCAGGGGGGCTCTGGAAACACCATATATTTT
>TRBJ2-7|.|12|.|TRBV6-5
CASSRSLGEQYF
TGTGCCAGCAGTCGCTCCCTTGGAGAGCAGTACTTC
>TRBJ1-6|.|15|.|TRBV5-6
CASSLGQDLGSPLHF
TGTGCCAGCAGCTTGGGGCAGGACCTAGGCTCACCCCTCCACTTT
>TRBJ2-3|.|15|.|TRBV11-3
CASSFMGANTDTQYF
TGTGCCAGCAGCTTTATGGGGGCTAACACAGATACGCAGTATTTT
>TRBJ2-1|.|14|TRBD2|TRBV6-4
CASSEAGSYNEQFF
TGTGCCAGCAGTGAAGCGGGGAGCTACAATGAGCAGTTCTTC
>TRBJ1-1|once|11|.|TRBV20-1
CSASYNTEAFF
TGCAGTGCTAGCTATAACACTGAAGCTTTCTTT
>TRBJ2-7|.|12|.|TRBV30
CAAGHGSMGQYF
TGTGCAGCGGGACACGGGTCTATGGGGCAGTACTTC
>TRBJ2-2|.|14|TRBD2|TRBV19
CASRTSGRTGELFF
TGTGCCAGCCGTACTAGCGGAAGGACCGGGGAGCTGTTTTTT
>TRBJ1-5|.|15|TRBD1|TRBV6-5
CASSIPGGAGQPQHF
TGTGCCAGCAGTATCCCAGGGGGCGCAGGTCAGCCCCAGCATTTT
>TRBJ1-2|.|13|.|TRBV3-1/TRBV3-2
CASSPGQYYGYTF
TGTGCCAGCAGCCCCGGACAGTACTATGGCTACACCTTC
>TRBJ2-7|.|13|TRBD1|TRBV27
CASRRTGSYEQYF
TGTGCCAGCAGGCGGACAGGTTCCTACGAGCAGTACTTC
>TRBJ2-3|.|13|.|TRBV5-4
CASSSPQTDTQYF
TGTGCCAGCAGCTCCCCCCAGACAGATACGCAGTATTTT
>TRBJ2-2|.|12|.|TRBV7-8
CASSPRVSELFF
TGTGCCAGCAGCCCCAGGGTTAGTGAGCTGTTTTTT
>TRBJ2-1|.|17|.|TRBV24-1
CATSDPSGEGSYNEQFF
TGTGCCACCAGTGATCCTTCGGGGGAAGGCTCCTACAATGAGCAGTTCTTC
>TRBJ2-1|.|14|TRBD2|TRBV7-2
CASSLLAGNNEQFF
TGTGCCAGCAGCTTACTAGCGGGGAACAATGAGCAGTTCTTC
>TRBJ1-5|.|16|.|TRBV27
CASSPLRGTNNQPQHF
TGTGCCAGCAGTCCCCTCCGGGGGACCAACAATCAGCCCCAGCATTTT